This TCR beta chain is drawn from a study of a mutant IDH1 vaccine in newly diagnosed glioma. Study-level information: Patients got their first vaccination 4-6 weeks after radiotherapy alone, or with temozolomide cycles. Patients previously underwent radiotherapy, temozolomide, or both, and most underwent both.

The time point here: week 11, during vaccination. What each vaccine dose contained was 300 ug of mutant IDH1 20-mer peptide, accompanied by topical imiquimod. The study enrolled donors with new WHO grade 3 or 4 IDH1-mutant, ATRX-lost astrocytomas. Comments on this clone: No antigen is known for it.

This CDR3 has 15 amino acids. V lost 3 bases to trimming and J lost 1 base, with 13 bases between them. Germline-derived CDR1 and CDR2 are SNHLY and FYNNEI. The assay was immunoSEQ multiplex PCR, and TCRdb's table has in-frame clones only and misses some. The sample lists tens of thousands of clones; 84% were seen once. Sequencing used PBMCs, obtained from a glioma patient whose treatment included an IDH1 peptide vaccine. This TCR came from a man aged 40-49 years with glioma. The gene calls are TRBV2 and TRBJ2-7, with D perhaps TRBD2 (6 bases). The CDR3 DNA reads TGTGCCAGCAGTGATGGGACTGCCCTTTCCTACGAGCAGTACTTC. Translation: CASSDGTALSYEQYF.